These T cell receptor beta chains were read from a single sample in a study of cytomegalovirus exposure and HLA in healthy donors. Repertoires were generated with immunoSEQ multiplex PCR, while TCRdb's copy carries only in-frame clones and drops some. Counted here are about 94,000 clones, around 66% occurring once; the ten biggest clones make up roughly 3.9%. Sequencing was done on a sample of PBMCs. These receptors were collected from a man aged 25-45 years in good health and CMV-seronegative. Both conserved end residues are part of each CDR3. A D gene is named only where the DNA matches it firmly. Clone size, where shown, is once, few, many, or a class for clones that have expanded.

>once|TRBJ2-1|TRBV7-8|TRBD2
CASSLTGLATNEQFF
TGTGCCAGCAGCCTAACCGGACTAGCCACCAATGAGCAGTTCTTC
>NA|TRBJ2-5|TRBV10-1|TRBD2
CASSEGAGVIRETQYF
TGCGCCAGCAGTGAAGGGGCGGGAGTTATTCGAGAGACCCAGTACTTC
>NA|TRBJ2-7|TRBV4-1|NA
CASSPRDTSYEQYF
TGCGCCAGCAGCCCCCGGGACACCTCCTACGAGCAGTACTTC
>few|TRBJ2-3|TRBV7-9|TRBD2
CASTQGASGSTDTQYF
TGTGCCAGCACCCAAGGTGCTAGCGGGAGCACAGATACGCAGTATTTT
>NA|TRBJ1-2|TRBV13|NA
CASSLLTVGQGGYTF
TGTGCCAGCAGCTTATTGACTGTTGGGCAGGGGGGCTACACCTTC
>once|TRBJ1-5|TRBV12-5|TRBD1
CASGFWTGAVNQPQHF
TGTGCTAGTGGTTTCTGGACAGGGGCCGTCAATCAGCCCCAGCATTTT
>NA|TRBJ1-2|TRBV6-4|NA
CASSDRGPRGYTF
TGTGCCAGCAGTGATCGAGGGCCGAGAGGCTACACCTTC
>few|TRBJ1-5|TRBV5-5|TRBD1
CASSGGQLSNQPQHF
TGTGCCAGCAGCGGGGGACAGCTATCCAATCAGCCCCAGCATTTT
>NA|TRBJ2-2|TRBV7-2|NA
CASSLTGSRNTGELFF
TGTGCCAGCAGCTTAACGGGAAGTAGGAACACCGGGGAGCTGTTTTTT
>once|TRBJ1-2|TRBV12-5|TRBD1
CASGGQGGDYGYTF
TGTGCTAGTGGCGGACAGGGGGGGGACTATGGCTACACCTTC
>NA|TRBJ1-1|TRBV4-2|NA
CASSQDQGYTEAFF
TGTGCCAGCAGCCAAGATCAGGGGTACACTGAAGCTTTCTTT
>NA|TRBJ2-1|TRBV7-2|TRBD2
CASSRTSGRNEQFF
TGTGCCAGCAGCCGGACTAGCGGGCGCAATGAGCAGTTCTTC
>once|TRBJ2-7|TRBV9|NA
CASSPGSYEQYF
TGTGCCAGCAGCCCCGGCTCCTACGAGCAGTACTTC
>NA|TRBJ1-3|TRBV2|NA
CASKLWGGGNTIYF
TGTGCCAGCAAACTTTGGGGAGGTGGAAACACCATATATTTT
>NA|TRBJ2-3|TRBV5-4|NA
CASSLIGDDTQYF
TGTGCCAGCAGCTTGATTGGAGATGATACGCAGTATTTT
>NA|TRBJ2-7|TRBV6-1|TRBD2
CASRGQAGGLEQYF
TGTGCCAGCAGGGGGCAAGCGGGAGGGCTCGAGCAGTACTTC
>NA|TRBJ2-7|TRBV28|NA
CASTGSSYEQYF
TGTGCCAGCACCGGGAGTTCCTACGAGCAGTACTTC
>few|TRBJ2-1|TRBV7-3|TRBD2
CASSLRLATYNEQFF
TGTGCCAGCAGCTTAAGACTAGCCACCTACAATGAGCAGTTCTTC
>NA|TRBJ1-4|TRBV18|NA
CASSPRGREKLFF
TGTGCCAGCTCACCACGGGGCAGAGAAAAACTGTTTTTT
>NA|TRBJ1-1|TRBV10-3|NA
CAISGGVQNTEAFF
TGTGCCATCAGTGGGGGGGTTCAGAACACTGAAGCTTTCTTT
>few|TRBJ2-2|TRBV9|NA
CASSVAARGVYTGELFF
TGTGCCAGCAGCGTAGCCGCGCGCGGGGTCTACACCGGGGAGCTGTTTTTT
>few|TRBJ2-1|TRBV10-1|TRBD2
CASSDGTTTFDEQFF
TGCGCCAGCAGTGATGGGACTACGACTTTCGATGAGCAGTTCTTC
>few|TRBJ2-7|TRBV6-9|NA
CASGEWERSHEQYF
TGTGCCAGCGGGGAATGGGAGAGAAGCCACGAGCAGTACTTC